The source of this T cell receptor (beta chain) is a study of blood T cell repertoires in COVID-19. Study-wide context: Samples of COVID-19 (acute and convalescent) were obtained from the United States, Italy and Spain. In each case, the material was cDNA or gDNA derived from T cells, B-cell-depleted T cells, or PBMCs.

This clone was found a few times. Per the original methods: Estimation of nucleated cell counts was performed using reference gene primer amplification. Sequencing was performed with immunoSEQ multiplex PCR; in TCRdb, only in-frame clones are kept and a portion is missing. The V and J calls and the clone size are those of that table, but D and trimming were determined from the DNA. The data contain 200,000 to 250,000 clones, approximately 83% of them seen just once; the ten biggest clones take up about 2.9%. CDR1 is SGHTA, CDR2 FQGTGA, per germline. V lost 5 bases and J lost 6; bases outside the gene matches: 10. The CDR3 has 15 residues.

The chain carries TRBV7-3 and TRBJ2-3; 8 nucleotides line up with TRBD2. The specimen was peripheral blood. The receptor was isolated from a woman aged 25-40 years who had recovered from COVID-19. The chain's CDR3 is CASSRGGPRVDTQYF. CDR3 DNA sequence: TGTGCCAGCAGCCGCGGGGGGCCAAGGGTTGATACGCAGTATTTT.